A single sample gave rise to the 26 T cell receptor beta chains below, sequenced in a study of response to subunit inactivated influenza vaccine listed by TCRdb under 2018. Library method: RT-PCR. The instrument given in TCRdb is Illumina HiSeq 2500. In-frame beta chains were kept once TCRdb had trimmed the public reads at Q25 with fastp and called clones with MiXCR. Merged by CDR3 protein, the rows form single entries marked with the most common genes and DNA. Recorded for this sample are 600,000 to 850,000 distinct CDR3 sequences; around 15% of them occurred a single time. The ten largest make up less than 8.5% of the sample. The sample was PBMCs from blood, taken 14 to 15 days before vaccination. These receptors came from a man between 45 and 60 years old who received an inactivated influenza vaccine. Donor details come from another sample of the same person, matched by shared clones.

A few counts support this clonotype. The chain uses TRBV11-2 and TRBJ2-1; TRBD2 might be the D (5 bases). CDR3 length: 12 amino acids. Deletions cut 5 bases from V and 5 bases from J, with 7 bases between. The germline gives CDR1 SGHAT, CDR2 FQNNGV. CDR3 sequence: CASSRDNNEQFF. The CDR3 coding sequence is TGTGCCAGCAGCCGGGATAACAATGAGCAGTTCTTC.

The V and J genes are TRBV7-2 and TRBJ1-2; D not resolved. The germline CDR1 and CDR2 sequences are SGHTA and FQGNSA. V dropped 5 bases and J dropped 2 bases, with 9 bases sitting between them. The CDR3 is made up of 13 amino acids. The CDR3 nucleotides are TGTGCCAGCAGCCCTTTGGACAACTATGGCTACACCTTC. Its translation: CASSPLDNYGYTF.

This clonotype has just one count. The J gene is TRBJ2-3, the V gene TRBV7-6, with TRBD2 as a possible D gene (5 bases). CDR1 is SGHVS, CDR2 FNYEAQ, per germline. Trimming shortened V by 1 base and J by 1 base, and 18 bases separated the two germline ends. This CDR3 has 18 residues. For the CDR3, the DNA is TGTGCCAGCAGCTTAGGCCCATACTATAAGCGGCGCACAGATACGCAGTATTTT. It codes for CASSLGPYYKRRTDTQYF.

The table lists this clonotype with a few counts. The V call is TRBV11-2, the J call TRBJ2-7, with 9 bases aligning to TRBD2. The CDR3 is 18 residues long. CDR1 and CDR2 from the germline V gene are SGHAT and FQNNGV. V shed 0 bases, J shed 3 bases, and the junction held 12 bases outside the gene matches. The CDR3 DNA is TGTGCCAGCAGCTTAGAAGCTAGCGGGATGACTTTTTACTACGAGCAGTACTTC. Translated: CASSLEASGMTFYYEQYF.

The gene calls are TRBV20-1 and TRBJ2-1; D is undetermined. The CDR3 has 14 residues. Germline V gene lookup returns CDR1 DFQATT and CDR2 SNEGSKA (reference sequence). V shed 3 bases and J shed 7 bases, with 16 bases lying between them. In nucleotides, the CDR3 is TGCAGTGCTAGTCACAACGGCCCTGGGAATGAGCAGTTCTTC. Protein product: CSASHNGPGNEQFF.

This clonotype was found many times. The CDR3 reads CASSPGPQDRLLTQYF. Written as DNA, the CDR3 is TGTGCCAGCTCACCTGGTCCCCAGGACCGCTTGCTTACGCAGTATTTT. The chain combines TRBV18 with TRBJ2-3; D is unresolved. Trimming took 3 bases from V and 8 from J, leaving 21 bases between them. Germline lookup yields CDR1 KGHSH and CDR2 LQKENI. CDR3 length equals 16 residues.

The rearrangement uses TRBV18 and TRBJ2-7; D is possibly TRBD1 (6 bases). Trimming removed 0 bases at V and 7 bases at J, with 16 bases between. There are 15 residues in the CDR3. The germline CDR1 and CDR2 sequences are KGHSH and LQKENI. CDR3 in DNA: TGTGCCAGCTCACCACCGAACAGGGTTGTGGGTGAGCAGTACTTC. Translation: CASSPPNRVVGEQYF. Full variable domain (remainder filled in from reference TRBV18 and TRBJ2-7): NAGVMQNPRHLVRRRGQEARLRCSPMKGHSHVYWYRQLPEEGLKFMVYLQKENIIDESGMPKERFSAEFPKEGPSILRIQQVVRGDSAAYFCASSPPNRVVGEQYFGPGTRLTVT.

The chain recombines TRBV6-5 with TRBJ1-1, with D perhaps TRBD1 (6 bases). Germline V gives CDR1 MNHEY, CDR2 SVGAGI. This CDR3 is 15 amino acids long. V lost 4 bases and J lost 7, with 19 bases in between. CDR3 nucleotide sequence: TGTGCCAGCAGTTCCAGTCGGGTCACAGGGATTGAAGCTTTCTTT. Translated: CASSSSRVTGIEAFF.

The V gene is TRBV6-2 or TRBV6-3, the J gene TRBJ2-1, with TRBD1 as a possible D gene (5 bases). This CDR3 has 11 amino acids. V was trimmed by 5 bases and J by 15 bases, leaving 14 bases between them. From germline, CDR1 is MNHEY and CDR2 SVGEGT. CDR3 sequence reads: CASSPGHGLFF. DNA for the CDR3: TGTGCCAGCAGTCCCGGACACGGGCTGTTCTTC.

In this sample, this clonotype turned up a few times. One end of the junction fails to match germline, which may point to a read error. The chain carries TRBV12-3 or TRBV12-4 and TRBJ1-5, with D possibly TRBD1 on 5 matching bases. CDR3 length: 14 amino acids. The CDR3 loop is CASSLGGSSQPQHF. CDR3 sequence (DNA): TGTGCCAGCAGTTTAGGGGGCAGCAGTCAGCCCCAGCATTTT.

The genes are TRBV6-1 and TRBJ1-4, with 8 bases fitting TRBD1. Losses at the gene ends were 7 bases for V and 0 bases for J; bases not matched to a gene: 10. Germline-derived CDR1 and CDR2 are MNHNS and SASEGT. This CDR3 spans 17 amino acids. This chain's CDR3 is CASTLTGELATNEKLFF. For the CDR3, the DNA is TGTGCCAGCACCCTGACAGGGGAGCTTGCAACTAATGAAAAACTGTTTTTT.

This clonotype came up a few times. J is TRBJ2-7 and V is TRBV2; 9 bases line up with TRBD1. The CDR3 has 15 residues. V lost 6 bases, J lost 0 bases, and 6 bases stayed unmatched. The germline CDR1 and CDR2 sequences are SNHLY and FYNNEI. The CDR3 DNA sequence: TGTGCCAGCAGACTGAGGACAGGGGACTCCTACGAGCAGTACTTC. It specifies CASRLRTGDSYEQYF.

This clonotype appeared a few times. The CDR3 reads CASSPPGNQETQYF. The CDR3 DNA follows: TGTGCCAGCTCACCACCCGGGAACCAAGAGACCCAGTACTTC. This rearrangement joins TRBV18 to TRBJ2-5, with D perhaps TRBD2 (5 bases). CDR1 and CDR2 from the germline V gene are KGHSH and LQKENI. The CDR3 is 14 residues long. V lost 0 bases and J lost 0, with 5 bases in between. The full variable domain, with the rest looked up from reference TRBV18 and TRBJ2-5, is NAGVMQNPRHLVRRRGQEARLRCSPMKGHSHVYWYRQLPEEGLKFMVYLQKENIIDESGMPKERFSAEFPKEGPSILRIQQVVRGDSAAYFCASSPPGNQETQYFGPGTRLLVL.

The chain couples TRBV12-3 or TRBV12-4 to TRBJ1-3; tentative D call: TRBD1 (6 bases). The CDR3 extends over 15 amino acids. Trimming removed 5 bases at V and 4 bases at J, with 15 bases between. This chain's CDR3 is CASSRGGGRGNTIYF. CDR3 sequence (DNA): TGTGCCAGCAGTCGCGGGGGGGGGCGAGGAAACACCATATATTTT.

This clonotype turned up a few times. The chain has TRBV11-2 and TRBJ1-1; no firm D call. The V gene lost 5 bases and the J gene lost 0 bases, with 13 bases spanning the gap. Germline CDR1 SGHAT, CDR2 FQNNGV. CDR3 length: 15 residues. The chain's CDR3 is CASSPEGSLNTEAFF. CDR3 nucleotides: TGTGCCAGCAGCCCCGAAGGCAGTTTGAACACTGAAGCTTTCTTT.

This rearrangement joins TRBV20-1 to TRBJ2-7; 7 bases match TRBD1. The CDR3 length is 12 residues. J gave up 3 bases and V 4 bases, and 3 bases lay outside the gene matches. CDR1 and CDR2 from the germline V gene are DFQATT and SNEGSKA (reference sequence). The CDR3 sequence is CSATGGVYEQYF. CDR3 nucleotide sequence: TGCAGTGCTACAGGGGGTGTCTACGAGCAGTACTTC.

In this sample, this clonotype turned up a few times. The chain uses TRBV21-1 and TRBJ2-7; the tabulated D call, TRBD1, remains unverified against the DNA. TRBV21-1 is a recognized pseudogene. This CDR3 region has 16 residues. The CDR3 coding sequence is TGTGCCAGCAGCAGACTACCGGGACAGGGTCGGTACGAGCAGTACTTC. It yields the protein CASSRLPGQGRYEQYF.

This chain connects TRBV7-8 to TRBJ2-7; maybe TRBD1 (5 bases). Germline V gives CDR1 SGHVS, CDR2 FQNEAQ. The CDR3 sequence is 14 residues long. V was clipped by 2 bases and J by 5 bases, with 13 bases between them. The CDR3 reads CASSLRGTSHEQYF. The CDR3 DNA follows: TGTGCCAGCAGCTTAAGGGGAACAAGCCACGAGCAGTACTTC.

This chain uses TRBV29-1 with TRBJ2-7; D might be TRBD2 (5 bases). The V end lost 6 bases, the J end lost 4 bases, and 13 bases lay between the germline ends. CDR3 length: 12 amino acids. CDR1 and CDR2 from the germline V gene are SQVTM and ANQGSEA. CDR3 sequence reads: CSVGVTRYEQYF. The CDR3 coding sequence is TGCAGCGTCGGCGTTACTAGATACGAGCAGTACTTC.

This chain joins TRBV5-1 and TRBJ2-2; D unresolved. The germline V and J ends were trimmed by 4 bases and 3 bases, with 13 bases remaining between them. Germline assignment: CDR1 SGHRS and CDR2 YFSETQ. The CDR3 extends over 15 amino acids. CDR3: CASSPLDGYTGELFF. CDR3 DNA sequence: TGCGCCAGCAGCCCGTTGGACGGTTACACCGGGGAGCTGTTTTTT.

This clonotype was picked up a small number of times. This rearrangement joins TRBV6-2 or TRBV6-3 to TRBJ2-1; tentatively, D is TRBD2 (6 bases). Germline V gene data show CDR1 as MNHEY and CDR2 as SVGEGT. The CDR3 contains 17 residues. Trimming left V 5 bases short and J 3 bases short, with 20 bases between. The CDR3 coding sequence is TGTGCCAGCAGTGACCCCGGGATCACTAGCTTCTACAATGAGCAGTTCTTC. Encoded protein: CASSDPGITSFYNEQFF.

The chain carries TRBV6-1 and TRBJ2-3, with TRBD1 matching 7 bases. This CDR3 comprises 14 residues. V shed 6 bases, J shed 5 bases, and the junction held 8 bases outside the gene matches. CDR1 MNHNS and CDR2 SASEGT come from the germline V gene. DNA for the CDR3: TGTGCCAGCAGGACCGGGACAGCCCGAGATACGCAGTATTTT. This encodes CASRTGTARDTQYF.

The chain employs TRBV28 and TRBJ2-7; D might be TRBD1 or TRBD2, each matching 6 bases. The CDR3 runs 12 residues. V lost 6 bases and J lost 6, with 12 bases in between. CDR1 MDHEN and CDR2 SYDVKM come from the germline V gene. The CDR3 DNA follows: TGTGCCAGCAGCCCGGGGGCTCGCGAGCAGTACTTC. Its translation: CASSPGAREQYF.

The table lists this clonotype with many counts. V and J are TRBV27 and TRBJ1-1; a possible D gene is TRBD1 (5 bases). Trimming pared 6 bases from V and 11 bases from J, leaving 19 bases between. Germline V gene lookup returns CDR1 MNHEY and CDR2 SMNVEV (reference sequence). This CDR3 has 13 amino acids. The CDR3 spells CASSTTGAGRAFF. The DNA of the CDR3 is TGTGCCAGCAGCACCACAGGAGCCGGTCGGGCTTTCTTT.

This clonotype was seen more than once but under ten times. This CDR3 is CASSFRDTRTDTQYF. CDR3 nucleotide sequence: TGTGCCAGCAGTTTCCGGGACACTCGCACAGATACGCAGTATTTT. The chain combines TRBV28 with TRBJ2-3; possibly TRBD1 for D (6 bases). Trimming took 3 bases from V and 1 from J, leaving 11 bases between them. This CDR3 comprises 15 residues. From germline, CDR1 is MDHEN and CDR2 SYDVKM.

Only a few counts were recorded for this clonotype. The rearrangement links TRBV6-1 to TRBJ2-6; TRBD1 matches 9 bases. Germline V gives CDR1 MNHNS, CDR2 SASEGT. V trimming: 6 bases; J trimming: 2 bases; junction bases outside the gene matches: 8. This CDR3 comprises 17 residues. DNA of the CDR3: TGTGCCAGCAGAAGACCGGGACAGGGTGCTGGGGCCAACGTCCTGACTTTC. This sequence encodes CASRRPGQGAGANVLTF.